These 32 T cell receptor beta chains originate from one sample sequenced in a study of regulatory T cells in long-lasting Graves disease. Construction of the TCR beta libraries employed iRepertoire HTBI primers in conjunction with Arm-PCR of CDR3 regions. MiXCR was run by TCRdb on the multiplex PCR reads, yielding one entry per CDR3 protein. This table holds more than 300,000 distinct CDR3 sequences, about a sixth found once. Time point indicated: newly diagnosed GD, antithyroid drugs for less than 3 months. RNA isolated from PBMCs was used to make the TCR library. These records were also assigned to another study, of T cells in Graves' hyperthyroidism and ophthalmopathy.

The specimen comprised peripheral blood mononuclear cells (PBMCs), sampled at new diagnosis, from a patient treated with antithyroid drugs. These receptors were collected from a woman between 18 and 30 years old with Graves disease.

The table lists this clonotype with many counts. The CDR3 DNA reads TGTGCCAGCAGTTTTACGTGGGGGCCCCTCAAGCAGTACTTC. Translated, it gives CASSFTWGPLKQYF. The V gene is TRBV28, the J gene TRBJ2-7, with D perhaps matching TRBD1 (6 bases). V dropped 3 bases and J dropped 8 bases, with 17 bases sitting between them. This CDR3 region has 14 residues. CDR1 and CDR2 (germline): MDHEN, SYDVKM.

This clonotype was detected a few times. This chain links TRBV15 with TRBJ2-1, with 7 bases fitting TRBD2. Germline trimming cut 1 base from V and 5 bases from J; bases unmatched to any gene: 8. Looked up from germline, CDR1 is LNHNV and CDR2 is YYDKDF (reference sequence). The CDR3 covers 16 residues. DNA of the CDR3: TGTGCCACCAGCAGAGGCCGGAGCGGGGTAAACAATGAGCAGTTCTTC. This translates into CATSRGRSGVNNEQFF.

V gene TRBV4-2 combines with J gene TRBJ2-7; D is ambiguous. V dropped 1 base and J dropped 12 bases, with 16 bases sitting between them. This CDR3 comprises 13 residues. The germline V gene has CDR1 LGHNA and CDR2 YNFKEQ. In DNA, the CDR3 is TGTGCCAGCAGCCAAGTGGCCCGGAGTACACGGTACTTC. It is translated as CASSQVARSTRYF.

This clonotype was detected many times. This chain joins TRBV20-1 and TRBJ2-2; 8 bases align to TRBD1. This CDR3 spans 14 amino acids. From germline, CDR1 is DFQATT and CDR2 SNEGSKA (reference sequence). With 7 bases clipped from V and 3 bases from J, the junction kept 7 bases outside the gene matches. CDR3 coding DNA: TGCAGTGGACAGGGGTTGGGGTACACCGGGGAGCTGTTTTTT. Protein sequence: CSGQGLGYTGELFF.

This clonotype was seen ten or more times. The chain links TRBV2 to TRBJ1-1; no clear D. Per germline, CDR1 SNHLY and CDR2 FYNNEI. Trimming stripped 2 bases from V and 7 bases from J, with 17 bases between. The CDR3 covers 15 residues. In DNA form, the CDR3 reads TGTGCCAGCAGTGAACAGCCCCCAAGACAAGGTGAAGCTTTCTTT. Translating gives CASSEQPPRQGEAFF. Using reference TRBV2 and TRBJ1-1 for the parts outside the CDR3, the full variable domain is EPEVTQTPSHQVTQMGQEVILRCVPISNHLYFYWYRQILGQKVEFLVSFYNNEISEKSEIFDDQFSVERPDGSNFTLKIRSTKLEDSAMYFCASSEQPPRQGEAFFGQGTRLTVV.

To note about this clonotype: A junction end diverges from the germline sequence, so it may reflect a read error. J is TRBJ2-5 and V is TRBV5-1; 7 bases fit TRBD2. The CDR3 spans 15 residues. CDR1 and CDR2 (germline): SGHRS, YFSETQ. This chain's CDR3 is CTSTLSGPGGETQYF. The DNA for the CDR3 is TGCACCAGCACCCTTAGCGGGCCCGGGGGAGAGACCCAGTACTTC.

This clonotype was seen at least ten times. Its ends do not fully match the called genes, so a read error is possible. The CDR3 DNA follows: TGTGCCAGCAGTTTAGCTAGCGGGAGCGGTAATACGCAGTATTTT. It is translated as CASSLASGSGNTQYF. The V call is TRBV7-9, the J call TRBJ2-3; 10 bases are shared with TRBD2. This CDR3 spans 15 amino acids. Germline lookup yields CDR1 SEHNR and CDR2 FQNEAQ (reference sequence).

This clonotype occurred many times. The rearrangement uses TRBV18 and TRBJ2-2; 11 bases are a match to TRBD2. With V trimmed by 1 base and J by 3 bases, 4 bases remained unmatched. The CDR3 is made up of 17 amino acids. In germline, CDR1 is KGHSH, CDR2 LQKENI. The chain's CDR3 is CASSPRGLADYTGELFF. CDR3 DNA: TGTGCCAGCTCACCACGGGGACTAGCGGATTACACCGGGGAGCTGTTTTTT.

The table lists this clonotype with many counts. V and J are TRBV11-3 and TRBJ1-1; D is ambiguous. Trimming removed 2 bases from V and 1 base from J, with 5 bases in between. The CDR3 runs 13 residues. CDR1 and CDR2 from the germline V gene are SGHNT and YENEEA. In DNA, the CDR3 is TGTGCCAGCAGCTTATTCTCGAACACTGAAGCTTTCTTT. The encoded protein is CASSLFSNTEAFF.

Concerning this clonotype itself: At one boundary the junction diverges from the germline segment, which might be a read error. CDR3 protein: CASSLGVAGNDERFF. CDR3 coding DNA: TGTGCCAGCAGCCTCGGGGTAGCGGGGAACGATGAGCGGTTCTTC. J is TRBJ2-1 and V is TRBV3-1; 8 nucleotides align to TRBD2. Germline lookup yields CDR1 LGHDT and CDR2 YNNKEL (reference sequence). The CDR3 totals 15 residues.

About this clonotype: A much larger clonotype is one base distant, so this may be a read error. The rearrangement joins TRBV6-2 or TRBV6-3 to TRBJ2-5; D is possibly TRBD2 (6 bases). V was trimmed by 6 bases and J by 5 bases, leaving 19 bases between them. Germline assignment: CDR1 MNHEY and CDR2 SVGEGT. This CDR3 region has 15 residues. CDR3 sequence reads: CASSAAGIHGETQYF. DNA for the CDR3: TGTGCCAGCAGCGCCGCGGGGATACATGGGGAGACCCAGTACTTC.

The sample holds a few counts of this clonotype. V usage is TRBV5-1 and J usage is TRBJ1-5; TRBD1 matches at 7 bases. Trimming removed 0 bases from V and 3 bases from J; junction bases left unmatched: 3. CDR3 size: 15 residues. Germline V gene lookup returns CDR1 SGHRS and CDR2 YFSETQ. CDR3 sequence reads: CASSLGQGNNQPQHF. For the CDR3, the DNA is TGCGCCAGCAGCTTGGGACAGGGAAACAATCAGCCCCAGCATTTT.

The J gene is TRBJ2-2, the V gene TRBV20-1, with 7 bases lining up with TRBD2. Unmatched junction bases numbered 7, after V lost 0 bases and J lost 0 bases. The CDR3 sequence is 17 residues long. Germline assignment: CDR1 DFQATT and CDR2 SNEGSKA (reference sequence). CDR3 sequence: CSARDSGGTTNTGELFF. CDR3 nucleotide sequence: TGCAGTGCTAGAGATTCCGGCGGGACTACGAACACCGGGGAGCTGTTTTTT.

The table lists this clonotype with many counts. The rearrangement uses TRBV28 and TRBJ1-1; TRBD1 matches 9 bases. CDR3 size: 14 residues. Germline loops: CDR1 MDHEN, CDR2 SYDVKM. V lost 5 bases to trimming and J lost 4 bases; unmatched junction nucleotides: 5. The CDR3 nucleotides read TGTGCCAGCAGTCTTTACAGGGGGCCCACTGAAGCTTTCTTT. Its protein product is CASSLYRGPTEAFF.

This clonotype has only a few counts. The gene calls are TRBV5-1 and TRBJ2-5; 9 nucleotides agree with TRBD2. The V segment lost 0 bases and the J segment 5 bases; nucleotides outside the gene matches: 14. This CDR3 is 18 amino acids long. Germline values: CDR1 SGHRS, CDR2 YFSETQ. The CDR3 loop reads CASSLGLAGNSGKETQYF. In nucleotides, the CDR3 is TGCGCCAGCAGCTTGGGGCTAGCGGGGAACTCCGGGAAGGAGACCCAGTACTTC. The full variable domain, with the rest looked up from reference TRBV5-1 and TRBJ2-5, is KAGVTQTPRYLIKTRGQQVTLSCSPISGHRSVSWYQQTPGQGLQFLFEYFSETQRNKGNFPGRFSGRQFSNSRSEMNVSTLELGDSALYLCASSLGLAGNSGKETQYFGPGTRLLVL.

This clonotype was picked up a small number of times. This chain uses TRBV29-1 with TRBJ1-1; no clear D gene. Germline V CDR1 and CDR2: SQVTM, ANQGSEA. CDR3 size: 14 residues. Trimming pared 6 bases from V and 0 bases from J, leaving 14 bases between. The DNA for the CDR3 is TGCAGCGTGATAAGATTGATTATGAACACTGAAGCTTTCTTT. It encodes CSVIRLIMNTEAFF.

The genes are TRBV12-3 or TRBV12-4 and TRBJ2-4, with 8 bases aligning to TRBD1. J gave up 0 bases and V 6 bases, and 4 bases lay outside the gene matches. This CDR3 is 15 amino acids long. The chain's CDR3 is CASSYTGGAKNIQYF. DNA of the CDR3: TGTGCCAGCAGCTATACAGGGGGAGCCAAAAACATTCAGTACTTC.

This clonotype has just one count. One end of the junction fails to match germline, which may point to a read error. Written as DNA, the CDR3 is TGTGCCGGCAGAGCGGGGGGGCCATCAGATACGCAGTATTTT. Residues: CAGRAGGPSDTQYF. This sequence joins TRBV2 and TRBJ2-3; TRBD2 matches 10 bases. Germline V gene data show CDR1 as SNHLY and CDR2 as FYNNEI. CDR3 size: 14 residues.

The sample holds many counts of this clonotype. The chain employs TRBV11-3 and TRBJ2-1; D gene uncertain. Trimming removed 5 bases from V and 5 bases from J, with 10 bases in between. Germline V CDR1 and CDR2: SGHNT, YENEEA. This CDR3 contains 13 residues. In DNA, the CDR3 is TGTGCCAGCAGCCGTGAGGAAGACAATGAGCAGTTCTTC. Translation gives CASSREEDNEQFF.

The chain recombines TRBV6-1 with TRBJ2-7, with TRBD2 as a possible D gene (5 bases). V lost 6 bases to trimming and J lost 0 bases, with 12 bases between them. This CDR3 is built from 14 residues. Germline lookup yields CDR1 MNHNS and CDR2 SASEGT. The CDR3 region has the DNA TGTGCCAGCAGCCCACGCGGGCTCTCCTACGAGCAGTACTTC. Protein sequence: CASSPRGLSYEQYF.

The V gene is TRBV5-6, the J gene TRBJ2-7; D perhaps matches TRBD1 (6 bases). The CDR3 sequence is 14 residues long. Between the trimmed V and J ends, which lost 2 bases and 2 bases, there was a span of 11 bases. CDR1 is SGHDT and CDR2 is YYEEEE in the germline V gene. The CDR3 DNA is TGTGCCAGCAGCTTCGGGGACACGACCTACGAGCAGTACTTC. It is translated as CASSFGDTTYEQYF. The complete variable domain, with remaining parts taken from reference TRBV5-6 and TRBJ2-7, reads DAGVTQSPTHLIKTRGQQVTLRCSPKSGHDTVSWYQQALGQGPQFIFQYYEEEERQRGNFPDRFSGHQFPNYSSELNVNALLLGDSALYLCASSFGDTTYEQYFGPGTRLTVT.

This clonotype occurred a few times. A much larger clone differs from this one at a single base, so this may be a read error. The chain links TRBV3-1 to TRBJ1-5, with D unclear. This CDR3 is 15 amino acids long. The V gene lost 4 bases and the J gene lost 10 bases, with 20 bases spanning the gap. Germline-derived CDR1 and CDR2 are LGHDT and YNNKEL (reference sequence). The CDR3 bases are TGTGCCAGCAGCCCCAACGCGGCAGCCGACCATCCCCAGCATTTT. It codes for CASSPNAAADHPQHF.

Worth noting for this clonotype: A much larger clone is a single base away; this may be a read error. The chain joins TRBV11-2 to TRBJ2-7; TRBD1 is a possible D gene (5 bases). Germline lookup yields CDR1 SGHAT and CDR2 FQNNGV. The germline V and J ends were trimmed by 1 base and 7 bases, with 29 bases remaining between them. The CDR3 loop spans 19 amino acids. CDR3: CASSLGPLSGGQYYNEQYF. Here the CDR3 DNA reads TGTGCCAGCAGCTTAGGACCCCTTTCAGGCGGACAATACTACAATGAGCAGTACTTC.

This clonotype was detected many times. V and J are TRBV29-1 and TRBJ2-5; no definite D call. CDR1 is SQVTM and CDR2 is ANQGSEA in the germline V gene. The CDR3 spans 13 residues. V was cut by 7 bases and J by 3 bases, with 15 bases left in between. This CDR3 reads CSASLVRKETQYF. CDR3 in DNA: TGCAGCGCCAGTTTGGTCAGGAAAGAGACCCAGTACTTC.

The chain has TRBV19 and TRBJ2-7; 7 bases fit TRBD1. This CDR3 region has 14 residues. The V and J ends lost 5 bases and 3 bases, in that order; junction bases with no gene match: 7. Per the germline V gene, CDR1 is LNHDA and CDR2 is SQIVND (reference sequence). In DNA form, the CDR3 reads TGTGCCAGTAGTCCTCGGGACAGAATCTACGAGCAGTACTTC. Protein sequence: CASSPRDRIYEQYF.

A few counts support this clonotype. V usage is TRBV29-1 and J usage is TRBJ1-4; a possible D gene is TRBD1 (5 bases). Trimming removed 5 bases from V and 3 bases from J, with 13 bases in between. The CDR3 length is 14 residues. Per germline, CDR1 SQVTM and CDR2 ANQGSEA. The CDR3 DNA reads as TGCAGCGTTCGTAGGACAAGTTCTAATGAAAAACTGTTTTTT. Encoded protein: CSVRRTSSNEKLFF.

The chain recombines TRBV18 with TRBJ1-6; D is possibly TRBD1 (5 bases). The CDR3 runs to 12 residues. Germline V CDR1 and CDR2: KGHSH, LQKENI. V was trimmed by 4 bases and J by 14 bases, leaving 12 bases between them. The CDR3 protein is CASSHLGGTLHF. The CDR3, as DNA: TGTGCCAGCTCACACCTGGGGGGGACCCTCCACTTT.

This clonotype was seen repeatedly, ten times or more. This chain links TRBV5-5 with TRBJ1-2, with no clear D. Germline V gene data show CDR1 as SGHKS and CDR2 as YYEKEE (reference sequence). The CDR3 has 14 amino acids. Between the trimmed V and J ends, which lost 0 bases and 3 bases, there was a span of 9 bases. CDR3 sequence reads: CASSLAGEYYGYTF. The CDR3 coding sequence is TGTGCCAGCAGCTTGGCCGGAGAGTACTATGGCTACACCTTC.

This clonotype was detected only a few times. The chain joins TRBV28 to TRBJ2-1; TRBD2 agrees at 10 bases. The CDR3 sequence is 15 residues long. After removal of 5 bases from V and 2 bases from J, the junction contained 3 bases not matched to a gene. The V gene's germline CDR1 is MDHEN and CDR2 SYDVKM. CDR3 residues: CASSKSGGAYNEQFF. The CDR3 DNA follows: TGTGCCAGCAGTAAAAGCGGGGGGGCCTACAATGAGCAGTTCTTC. The full variable domain, with the rest looked up from reference TRBV28 and TRBJ2-1, is DVKVTQSSRYLVKRTGEKVFLECVQDMDHENMFWYRQDPGLGLRLIYFSYDVKMKEKGDIPEGYSVSREKKERFSLILESASTNQTSMYLCASSKSGGAYNEQFFGPGTRLTVL.

This clonotype was counted at least ten times. The chain couples TRBV28 to TRBJ1-2, with TRBD1 matching 7 bases. Trimming took 5 bases from V and 8 from J; bases not matched to a gene: 8. CDR1 is MDHEN and CDR2 is SYDVKM in the germline V gene. The CDR3 is 13 residues long. CDR3 loop: CASSPDRLWGYTF. CDR3 nucleotide sequence: TGTGCCAGCAGTCCGGACAGGCTTTGGGGCTACACCTTC.

The chain joins TRBV11-2 to TRBJ2-5; no firm D call. CDR3 length: 11 amino acids. Trimming left V 3 bases short and J 13 bases short, with 12 bases between. From germline, CDR1 is SGHAT and CDR2 FQNNGV. CDR3 sequence (DNA): TGTGCCAGCAGCTTTTATAAGATACCGTACTTC. Its translation is CASSFYKIPYF.

V usage is TRBV5-1 and J usage is TRBJ2-7; D gene unclear. CDR1 is SGHRS, CDR2 YFSETQ, per germline. CDR3 size: 14 residues. V lost 4 bases to trimming and J lost 4 bases, with 15 bases between them. As DNA, the CDR3 is TGCGCCAGCAGCACCTTAGGGCCGGGTTACGAGCAGTACTTC. Translated, it gives CASSTLGPGYEQYF.